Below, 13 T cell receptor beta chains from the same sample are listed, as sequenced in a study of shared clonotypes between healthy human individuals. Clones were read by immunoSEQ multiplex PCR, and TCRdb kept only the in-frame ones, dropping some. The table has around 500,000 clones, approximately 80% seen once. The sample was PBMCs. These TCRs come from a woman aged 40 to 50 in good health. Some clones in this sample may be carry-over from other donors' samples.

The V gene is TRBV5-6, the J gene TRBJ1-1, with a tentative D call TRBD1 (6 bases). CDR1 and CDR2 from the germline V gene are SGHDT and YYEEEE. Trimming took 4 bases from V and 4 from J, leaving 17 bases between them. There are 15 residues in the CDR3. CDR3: CASSQRGDLGTEAFF. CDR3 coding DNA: TGTGCCAGCAGCCAAAGGGGGGACCTCGGCACTGAAGCTTTCTTT.

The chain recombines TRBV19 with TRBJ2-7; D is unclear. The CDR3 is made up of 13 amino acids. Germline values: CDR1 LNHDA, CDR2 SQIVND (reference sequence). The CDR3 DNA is TGTGCTCCTCCCCTTCTGAAAACCTACGAGCAGTACTTC. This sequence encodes CAPPLLKTYEQYF.

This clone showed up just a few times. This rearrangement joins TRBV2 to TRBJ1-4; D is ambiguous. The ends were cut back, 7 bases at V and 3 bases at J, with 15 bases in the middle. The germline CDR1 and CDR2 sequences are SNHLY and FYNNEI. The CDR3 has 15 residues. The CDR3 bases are TGTGCCAGCACACCGAGAACCACCTCTAATGAAAAACTGTTTTTT. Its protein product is CASTPRTTSNEKLFF.

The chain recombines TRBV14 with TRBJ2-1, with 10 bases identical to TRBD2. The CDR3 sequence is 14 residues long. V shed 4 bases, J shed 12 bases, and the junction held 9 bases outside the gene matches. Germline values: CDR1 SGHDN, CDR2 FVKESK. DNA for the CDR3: TGTGCCAGCAGCCCGATAGCGGGAGGAATGGCGCAGTTCTTC. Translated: CASSPIAGGMAQFF.

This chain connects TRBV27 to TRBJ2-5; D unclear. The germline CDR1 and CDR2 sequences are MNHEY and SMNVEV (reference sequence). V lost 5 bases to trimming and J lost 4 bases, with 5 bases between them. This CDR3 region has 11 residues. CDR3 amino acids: CASSIRETQYF. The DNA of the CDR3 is TGTGCCAGCAGTATAAGAGAGACCCAGTACTTC.

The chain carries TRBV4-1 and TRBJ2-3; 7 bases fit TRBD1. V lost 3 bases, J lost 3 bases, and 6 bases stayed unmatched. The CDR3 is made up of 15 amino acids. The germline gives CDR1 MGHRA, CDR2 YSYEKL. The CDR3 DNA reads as TGCGCCAGCAGCCAGACAGGGATTGGAACAGATACGCAGTATTTT. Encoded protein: CASSQTGIGTDTQYF.

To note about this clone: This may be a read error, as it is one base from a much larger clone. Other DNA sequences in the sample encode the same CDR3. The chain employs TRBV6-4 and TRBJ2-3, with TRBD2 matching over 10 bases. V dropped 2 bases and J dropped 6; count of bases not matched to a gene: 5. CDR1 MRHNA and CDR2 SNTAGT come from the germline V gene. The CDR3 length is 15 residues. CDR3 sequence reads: CASSDSGRATDTQYF. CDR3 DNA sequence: TGTGCCAGCAGTGACAGCGGGAGGGCCACGGATACGCAGTATTTT.

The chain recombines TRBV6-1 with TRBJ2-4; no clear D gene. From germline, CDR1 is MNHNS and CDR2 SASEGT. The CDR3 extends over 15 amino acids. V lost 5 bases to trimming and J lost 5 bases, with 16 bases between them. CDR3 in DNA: TGTGCCAGCAGTTGGGTGTCCCAGGCCGAAAACATTCAGTACTTC. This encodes CASSWVSQAENIQYF.

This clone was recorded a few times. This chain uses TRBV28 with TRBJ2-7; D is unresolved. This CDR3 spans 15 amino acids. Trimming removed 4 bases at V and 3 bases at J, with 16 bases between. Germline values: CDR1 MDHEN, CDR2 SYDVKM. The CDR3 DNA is TGTGCCAGCAGTTCCCCTTGGCGCGGCAACTACGAGCAGTACTTC. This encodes CASSSPWRGNYEQYF.

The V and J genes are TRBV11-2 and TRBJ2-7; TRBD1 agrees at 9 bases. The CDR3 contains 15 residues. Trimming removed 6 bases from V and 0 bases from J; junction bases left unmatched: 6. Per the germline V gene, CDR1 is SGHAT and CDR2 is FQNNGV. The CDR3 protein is CASSSNRGHSYEQYF. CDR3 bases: TGTGCCAGCAGTAGTAACAGGGGGCACTCCTACGAGCAGTACTTC.

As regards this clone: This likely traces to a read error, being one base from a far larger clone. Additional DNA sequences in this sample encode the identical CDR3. As DNA, the CDR3 is TGTGCCAGCAGCTTCGGGGCAGGGGGAAACTATGGCTACACCTTT. It translates to CASSFGAGGNYGYTF. The chain couples TRBV5-6 to TRBJ1-2; 7 positions match TRBD1. The germline V gene encodes CDR1 SGHDT and CDR2 YYEEEE. This CDR3 is built from 15 residues.

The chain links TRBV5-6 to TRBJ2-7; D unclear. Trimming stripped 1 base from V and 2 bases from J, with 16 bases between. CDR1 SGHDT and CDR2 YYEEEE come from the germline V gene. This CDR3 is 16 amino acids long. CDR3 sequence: CASSLMATPTPYEQYF. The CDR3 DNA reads TGTGCCAGCAGCTTGATGGCCACCCCGACCCCCTACGAGCAGTACTTC.

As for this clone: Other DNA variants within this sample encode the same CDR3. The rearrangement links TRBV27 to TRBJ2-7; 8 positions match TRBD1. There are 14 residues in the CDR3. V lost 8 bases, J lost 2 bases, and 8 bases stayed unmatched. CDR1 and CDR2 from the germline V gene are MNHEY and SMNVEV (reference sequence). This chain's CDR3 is CASSIGQGTYEQYF. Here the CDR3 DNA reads TGTGCCAGCTCAATCGGACAGGGCACCTACGAGCAGTACTTC.